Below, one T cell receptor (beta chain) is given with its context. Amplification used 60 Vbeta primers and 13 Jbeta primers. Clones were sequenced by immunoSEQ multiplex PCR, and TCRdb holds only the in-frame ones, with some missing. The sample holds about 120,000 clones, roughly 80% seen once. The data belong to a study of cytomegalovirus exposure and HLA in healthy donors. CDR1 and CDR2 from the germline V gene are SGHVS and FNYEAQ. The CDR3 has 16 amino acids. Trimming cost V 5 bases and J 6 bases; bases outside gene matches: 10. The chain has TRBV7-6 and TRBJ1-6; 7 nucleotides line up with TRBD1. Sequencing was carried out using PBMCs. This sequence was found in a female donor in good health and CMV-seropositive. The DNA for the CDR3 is TGTGCCAGCAGCCCCTCTAAGGGACAGTTTAATTCACCCCTCCACTTT. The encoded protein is CASSPSKGQFNSPLHF. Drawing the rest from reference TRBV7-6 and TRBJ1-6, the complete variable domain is GAGVSQSPRYKVTKRGQDVALRCDPISGHVSLYWYRQALGQGPEFLTYFNYEAQQDKSGLPNDRFSAERPEGSISTLTIQRTEQRDSAMYRCASSPSKGQFNSPLHFGNGTRLTVT.